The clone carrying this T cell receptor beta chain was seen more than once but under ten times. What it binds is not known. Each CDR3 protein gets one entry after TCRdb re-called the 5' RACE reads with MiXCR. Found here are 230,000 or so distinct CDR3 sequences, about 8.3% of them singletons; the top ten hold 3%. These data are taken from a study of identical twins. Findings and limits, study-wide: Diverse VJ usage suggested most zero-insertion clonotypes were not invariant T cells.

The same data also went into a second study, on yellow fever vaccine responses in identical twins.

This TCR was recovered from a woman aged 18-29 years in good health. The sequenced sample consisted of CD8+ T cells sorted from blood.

The DNA for the CDR3 is TGTGCCACCAGTGAGAGTAGCGGGGGATTCTGGGAGACCCAGTACTTC. Amino acid sequence: CATSESSGGFWETQYF. The gene calls are TRBV24-1 and TRBJ2-5; 9 nucleotides line up with TRBD2. Germline V gene data show CDR1 as KGHDR and CDR2 as SFDVKD. The V gene end was trimmed by 4 bases and the J gene end by 5 bases; junction bases not matched to a gene: 10. There are 16 residues in the CDR3.